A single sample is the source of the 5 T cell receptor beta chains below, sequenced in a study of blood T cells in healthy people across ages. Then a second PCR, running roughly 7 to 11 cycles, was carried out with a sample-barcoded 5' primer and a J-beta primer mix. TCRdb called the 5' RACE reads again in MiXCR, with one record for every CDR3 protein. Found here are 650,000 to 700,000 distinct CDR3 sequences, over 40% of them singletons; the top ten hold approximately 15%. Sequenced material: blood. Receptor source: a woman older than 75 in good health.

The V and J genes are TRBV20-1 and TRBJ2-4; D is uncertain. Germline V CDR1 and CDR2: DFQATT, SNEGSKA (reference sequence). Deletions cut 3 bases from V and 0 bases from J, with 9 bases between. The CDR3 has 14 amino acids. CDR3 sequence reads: CSARAEIAKNIQYF. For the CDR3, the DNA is TGCAGTGCTAGGGCGGAGATAGCCAAAAACATTCAGTACTTC.

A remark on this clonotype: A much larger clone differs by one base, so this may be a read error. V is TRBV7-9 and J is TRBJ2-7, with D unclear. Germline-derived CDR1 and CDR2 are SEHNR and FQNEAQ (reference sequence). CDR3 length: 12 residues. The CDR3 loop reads CAGSQQSYEQYF. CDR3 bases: TGTGCCGGCAGCCAACAGAGCTACGAGCAGTACTTC.

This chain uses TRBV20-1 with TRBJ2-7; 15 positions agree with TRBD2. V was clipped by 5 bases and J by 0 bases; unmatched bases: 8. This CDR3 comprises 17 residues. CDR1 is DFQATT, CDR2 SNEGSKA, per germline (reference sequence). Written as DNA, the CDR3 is TGCAGTGCTGGGACTAGCGGGGGGCCATCAATCTCCTACGAGCAGTACTTC. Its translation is CSAGTSGGPSISYEQYF.

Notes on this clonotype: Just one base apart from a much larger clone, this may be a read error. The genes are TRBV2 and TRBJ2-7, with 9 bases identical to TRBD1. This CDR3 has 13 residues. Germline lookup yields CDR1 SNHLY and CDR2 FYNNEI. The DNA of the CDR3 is TGTGCCAGCAGTGGGGGACAGGGCTACGGGCAGTACTTC. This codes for CASSGGQGYGQYF.

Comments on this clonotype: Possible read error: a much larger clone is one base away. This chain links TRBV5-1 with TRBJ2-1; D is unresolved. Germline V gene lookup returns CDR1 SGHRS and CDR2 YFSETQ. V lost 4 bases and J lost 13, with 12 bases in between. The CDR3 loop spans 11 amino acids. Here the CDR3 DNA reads TGCGCCAGCAGCCACGGAGAGACCCAGTTCTTC. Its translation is CASSHGETQFF.